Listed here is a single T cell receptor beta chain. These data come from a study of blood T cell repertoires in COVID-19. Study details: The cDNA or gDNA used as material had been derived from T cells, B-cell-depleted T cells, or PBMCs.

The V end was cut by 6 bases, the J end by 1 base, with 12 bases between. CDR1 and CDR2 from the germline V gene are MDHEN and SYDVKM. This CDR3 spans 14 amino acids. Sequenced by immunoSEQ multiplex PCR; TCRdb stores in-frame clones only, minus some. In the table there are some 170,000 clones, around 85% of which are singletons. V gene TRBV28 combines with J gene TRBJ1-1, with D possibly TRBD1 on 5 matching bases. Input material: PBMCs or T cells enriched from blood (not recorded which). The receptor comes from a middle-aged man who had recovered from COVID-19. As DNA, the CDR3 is TGTGCCAGCAGCTCGGGGGTCCGGAACACTGAAGCTTTCTTT. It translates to CASSSGVRNTEAFF. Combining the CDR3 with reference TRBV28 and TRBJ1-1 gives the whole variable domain DVKVTQSSRYLVKRTGEKVFLECVQDMDHENMFWYRQDPGLGLRLIYFSYDVKMKEKGDIPEGYSVSREKKERFSLILESASTNQTSMYLCASSSGVRNTEAFFGQGTRLTVV.